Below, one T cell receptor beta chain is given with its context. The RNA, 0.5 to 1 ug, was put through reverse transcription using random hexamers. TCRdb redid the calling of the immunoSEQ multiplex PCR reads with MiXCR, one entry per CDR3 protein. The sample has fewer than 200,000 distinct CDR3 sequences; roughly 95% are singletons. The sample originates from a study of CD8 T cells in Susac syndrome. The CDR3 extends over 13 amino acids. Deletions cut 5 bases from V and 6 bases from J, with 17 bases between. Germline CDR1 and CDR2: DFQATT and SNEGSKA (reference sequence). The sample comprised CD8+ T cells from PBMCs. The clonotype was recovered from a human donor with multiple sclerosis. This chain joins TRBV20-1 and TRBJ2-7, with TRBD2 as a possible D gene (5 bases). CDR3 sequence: CSAQTPDSAEQYF. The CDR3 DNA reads TGCAGTGCTCAAACGCCGGACTCGGCCGAGCAGTACTTC.